The clone carrying this T cell receptor (beta chain) appeared a few times. Antigen unknown. The entry originates in a study of T-cell memory formation after mild COVID-19. General study findings and limits: Shrinking CD4+ clones resided mostly in CM and EM, and CD8+ ones in EMRA.

TCRdb reprocessed the 5' RACE reads via MiXCR and lists one record per CDR3 protein. The sample has 150,000 or so distinct CDR3 sequences, approximately 15% seen once. V dropped 4 bases and J dropped 1; count of bases not matched to a gene: 8. Germline loops: CDR1 SQVTM, CDR2 ANQGSEA. The CDR3 is 16 residues long. Sequences were obtained from PBMCs or a T cell subset sorted from them (not recorded which). The TCR originated in an adult woman who had mild COVID-19 (a few samples of this study predate the infection). Cell type and time point are not known. The V gene is TRBV29-1, the J gene TRBJ2-2; 8 bases map to TRBD1. For the CDR3, the DNA is TGCAGCGTTGCTGGACAGGGTGGAGTGAACACCGGGGAGCTGTTTTTT. Translated, it gives CSVAGQGGVNTGELFF.